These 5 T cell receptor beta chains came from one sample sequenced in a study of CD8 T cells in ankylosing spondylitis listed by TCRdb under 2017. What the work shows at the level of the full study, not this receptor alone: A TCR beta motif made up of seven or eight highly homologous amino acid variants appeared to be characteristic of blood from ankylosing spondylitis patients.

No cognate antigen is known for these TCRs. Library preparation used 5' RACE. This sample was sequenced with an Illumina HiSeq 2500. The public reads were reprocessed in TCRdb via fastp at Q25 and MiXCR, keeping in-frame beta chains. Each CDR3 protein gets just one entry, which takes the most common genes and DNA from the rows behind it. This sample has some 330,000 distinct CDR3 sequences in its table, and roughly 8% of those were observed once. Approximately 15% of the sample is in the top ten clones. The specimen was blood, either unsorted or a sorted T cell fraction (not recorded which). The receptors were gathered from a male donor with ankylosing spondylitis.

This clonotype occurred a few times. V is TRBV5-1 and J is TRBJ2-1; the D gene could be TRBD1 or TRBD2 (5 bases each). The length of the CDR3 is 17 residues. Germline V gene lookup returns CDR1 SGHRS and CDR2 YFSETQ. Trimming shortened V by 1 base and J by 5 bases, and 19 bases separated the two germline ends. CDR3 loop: CASSLKRRAGPDNEQFF. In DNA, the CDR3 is TGCGCCAGCAGCTTGAAGCGGCGGGCAGGGCCCGACAATGAGCAGTTCTTC.

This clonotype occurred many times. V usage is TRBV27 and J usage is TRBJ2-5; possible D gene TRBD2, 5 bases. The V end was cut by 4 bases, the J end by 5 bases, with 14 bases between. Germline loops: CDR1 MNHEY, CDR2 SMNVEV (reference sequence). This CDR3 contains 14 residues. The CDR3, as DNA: TGTGCCAGCAGTTCAAGCGGAGTCTCGGAGACCCAGTACTTC. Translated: CASSSSGVSETQYF.

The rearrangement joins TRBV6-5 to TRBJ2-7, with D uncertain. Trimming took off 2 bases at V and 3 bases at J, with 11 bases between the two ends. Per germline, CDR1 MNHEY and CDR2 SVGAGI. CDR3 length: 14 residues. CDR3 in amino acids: CASSYSAAHYEQYF. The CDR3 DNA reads TGTGCCAGCAGTTACAGTGCGGCACACTACGAGCAGTACTTC.

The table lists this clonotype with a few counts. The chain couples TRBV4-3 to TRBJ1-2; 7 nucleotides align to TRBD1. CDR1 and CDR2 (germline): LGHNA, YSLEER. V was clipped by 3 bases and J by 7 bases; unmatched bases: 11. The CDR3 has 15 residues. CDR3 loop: CASSQPDRESGGYTF. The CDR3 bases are TGCGCCAGCAGCCAGCCCGACAGGGAGAGCGGTGGCTACACCTTC.

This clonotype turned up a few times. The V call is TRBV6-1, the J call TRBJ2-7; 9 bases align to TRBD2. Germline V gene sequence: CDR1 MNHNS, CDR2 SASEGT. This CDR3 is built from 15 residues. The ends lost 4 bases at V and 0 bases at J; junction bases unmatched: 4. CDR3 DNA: TGTGCCAGCAGTGGGGGGACTAGCTTCTCCTACGAGCAGTACTTC. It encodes CASSGGTSFSYEQYF.